This T cell receptor (beta chain) comes out of a study of T cells in Graves' hyperthyroidism and ophthalmopathy. Overall study context: Peripheral blood was secured at the point of initial diagnosis, before any treatment.

The investigators amplified TCR beta CDR3 regions from RNA transcripts. An initial round of RT-PCR targeting the TCR CDR3 relied on the HTBI primer set. MiXCR, applied by TCRdb to the multiplex PCR reads, yields one record per CDR3 protein. The profile covers approximately 560,000 distinct CDR3 sequences, with about a sixth appearing a single time and 6.5% to 8% taken by the ten largest. The CDR3 length is 16 residues. V gave up 4 bases and J gave up 4 bases; unmatched junction bases: 6. In germline, CDR1 is KGHDR, CDR2 SFDVKD. This clonotype was detected many times. The rearrangement uses TRBV24-1 and TRBJ2-1; 10 bases are shared with TRBD2. Sequencing was performed on blood. This clonotype was sampled from a woman in her 30s with Graves' hyperthyroidism. CDR3 loop: CATSESSGSLYNEQFF. In DNA form, the CDR3 reads TGTGCCACCAGTGAATCTAGCGGGAGCCTGTACAATGAGCAGTTCTTC.